These T cell receptor beta chains were read from a single sample in a study of Tregs in tolerant kidney transplant recipients. Assay: immunoSEQ multiplex PCR; the TCRdb copy retains only in-frame clones and omits some. Of roughly 49,000 clones in the sample, 91% were seen once. What was sequenced was Tregs from blood. These receptors were collected from a human donor in good health. Each CDR3 is given with its conserved first and last residue.

V gene,CDR3 length,J gene,CDR3 protein
TRBV19,14,TRBJ2-1,CASSFAGPYNEQFF
TRBV7-3,15,TRBJ2-1,CASSYRDSGYNEQFF
TRBV6-6,15,TRBJ2-7,CASTRGQRHTYEQYF
TRBV7-9,16,TRBJ1-2,CASSLGYQGGAYGYTF
TRBV7-9,16,TRBJ2-1,CASSGAGGSSYNEQFF
TRBV5-6,12,TRBJ1-1,CASSLMNTEAFF
TRBV5-4,16,TRBJ1-1,CASSWGVTGRETEAFF
TRBV5-1,15,TRBJ2-5,CASSPLPSLTETQYF
TRBV19,16,TRBJ1-5,CASSIGQTYSNQPQHF
TRBV5-1,18,TRBJ2-2,CASSLRLAGGPGTGELFF
TRBV29-1,12,TRBJ1-1,CSVDQGNTEAFF
TRBV18,15,TRBJ2-1,CASSRTSGSANEQFF
TRBV7-3,15,TRBJ2-1,CASSSPGQGPVEQFF
TRBV30,13,TRBJ2-3,CAWRVKGRDTQYF
TRBV13,14,TRBJ2-7,CASSLRRQTYEQYF
TRBV4-1,17,TRBJ1-5,CASSQDVGWGSNQPQHF
TRBV18,14,TRBJ2-7,CASSPEIGRGEQYF
TRBV19,14,TRBJ1-4,CASSTSKTYEKLFF
TRBV11-2,16,TRBJ2-5,CASSSTLGGKGETQYF
TRBV2,11,TRBJ1-6,CASRTNSPLHF
TRBV6-6,14,TRBJ1-2,CASSLQGRNYGYTF
TRBV5-6,15,TRBJ1-1,CASSLQQGLNTEAFF